The 22 T cell receptor beta chains in this list originate from one sample, sequenced in a study of cytomegalovirus exposure and HLA in healthy donors. The PCR ran on 60 Vbeta and 13 Jbeta primers. TCRdb keeps only in-frame clones here, not all; method: immunoSEQ multiplex PCR. The sample includes over 85,000 clones, over 65% seen only once; the top ten take around 3.6%. The specimen sequenced was PBMCs. The receptors were sampled from a man aged 40-55 years in good health and CMV-seronegative.

The CDR3 spells CASSWAGGYNEQFF. The CDR3 DNA reads as TGTGCCAGCAGCTGGGCAGGGGGCTACAATGAGCAGTTCTTC. The gene calls are TRBV11-3 and TRBJ2-1; 7 bases line up with TRBD1. The CDR3 runs to 14 residues. After removal of 4 bases from V and 3 bases from J, the junction contained 3 bases not matched to a gene. CDR1 SGHNT and CDR2 YENEEA come from the germline V gene.

The CDR3 DNA reads as TGCGCCAGCAGCTTGGAGGGAACAAGGGGCAGCTCTGGGGCCAACGTCCTGACTTTC. Translated, it gives CASSLEGTRGSSGANVLTF. This chain links TRBV5-1 with TRBJ2-6; TRBD1 might be the D (5 bases). This CDR3 spans 19 amino acids. V shed 0 bases and J shed 0 bases, with 16 bases lying between them. CDR1 and CDR2 (germline): SGHRS, YFSETQ.

The V and J genes are TRBV5-8 and TRBJ2-7; perhaps TRBD2 as D (5 bases). V shed 6 bases and J shed 6 bases, with 19 bases lying between them. The germline V gene encodes CDR1 SGHTS and CDR2 YDEGEE. The CDR3 loop spans 14 amino acids. The CDR3 spells CASIPSRGLAEQYF. The DNA for the CDR3 is TGTGCCAGCATCCCGTCTAGAGGGTTGGCCGAGCAGTACTTC. Combining the CDR3 with reference TRBV5-8 and TRBJ2-7 gives the whole variable domain EAGVTQSPTHLIKTRGQQATLRCSPISGHTSVYWYQQALGLGLQFLLWYDEGEERNRGNFPPRFSGRQFPNYSSELNVNALELEDSALYLCASIPSRGLAEQYFGPGTRLTVT.

The chain combines TRBV19 with TRBJ1-1; 7 positions agree with TRBD1. This CDR3 is built from 11 residues. Losses at the gene ends were 8 bases for V and 6 bases for J; bases not matched to a gene: 3. Germline V CDR1 and CDR2: LNHDA, SQIVND (reference sequence). The CDR3 DNA is TGTGCCAGTCGTGACAGGGCTGAAGCTTTCTTT. Residues: CASRDRAEAFF.

V is TRBV5-1 and J is TRBJ1-1, with a possible D match to TRBD1 (6 bases). CDR1 is SGHRS and CDR2 is YFSETQ in the germline V gene. V shed 1 base and J shed 4 bases, with 8 bases lying between them. The CDR3 spans 13 residues. The CDR3 loop reads CASSLTGRTEAFF. The DNA for the CDR3 is TGCGCCAGCAGCTTGACAGGGCGCACTGAAGCTTTCTTT.

This rearrangement joins TRBV5-6 to TRBJ2-5; 7 nucleotides line up with TRBD1. Germline V CDR1 and CDR2: SGHDT, YYEEEE. This CDR3 spans 14 amino acids. Trimming took 5 bases from V and 1 from J; bases not matched to a gene: 5. The CDR3 DNA reads TGTGCCAGCAGTCAACAGGGGCTCCAAGAGACCCAGTACTTC. Translation: CASSQQGLQETQYF.

This chain joins TRBV2 and TRBJ2-2; 8 positions agree with TRBD2. The trim removed 6 bases at V and 5 bases at J, leaving 2 bases unmatched. The CDR3 is 13 residues long. Germline V gene data show CDR1 as SNHLY and CDR2 as FYNNEI. The CDR3 reads CASRREGTGELFF. DNA of the CDR3: TGTGCCAGCAGACGGGAGGGGACCGGGGAGCTGTTTTTT.

The genes are TRBV2 and TRBJ2-4; the D gene is possibly TRBD2 (6 bases). The germline gives CDR1 SNHLY, CDR2 FYNNEI. This CDR3 comprises 17 residues. V was clipped by 5 bases and J by 9 bases, with 26 bases between them. The CDR3 sequence is CASSQNTRAGGVGIQYF. The CDR3 DNA follows: TGTGCCAGCAGTCAAAACACGCGAGCTGGCGGGGTGGGCATTCAGTACTTC.

V is TRBV7-8 and J is TRBJ2-2; 10 bases are shared with TRBD1. The CDR3 loop spans 15 amino acids. The ends lost 5 bases at V and 8 bases at J; junction bases unmatched: 8. Per the germline V gene, CDR1 is SGHVS and CDR2 is FQNEAQ. CDR3 nucleotides: TGTGCCAGCAGCCCACGGGACAGGGGTTCAGGGGAGCTGTTTTTT. It encodes CASSPRDRGSGELFF.

The chain employs TRBV7-2 and TRBJ2-7; D possibly corresponds to TRBD2 (6 bases). Germline V lookup: CDR1 SGHTA, CDR2 FQGNSA. CDR3 length equals 14 residues. The V gene lost 4 bases and the J gene lost 2 bases, with 12 bases spanning the gap. As DNA, the CDR3 is TGTGCCAGCAGCTACGTCGGGGGAACCTACGAGCAGTACTTC. It is translated as CASSYVGGTYEQYF.

The rearrangement links TRBV2 to TRBJ1-6; 9 bases fit TRBD1. The V and J ends lost 9 bases and 10 bases, in that order; junction bases with no gene match: 7. Germline V gene sequence: CDR1 SNHLY, CDR2 FYNNEI. The CDR3 extends over 13 amino acids. In nucleotides, the CDR3 is TGTGCCAGTCGGACAGGGGCTGAATCACCCCTCCACTTT. Its translation is CASRTGAESPLHF.

The CDR3, as DNA: TGTGCCAGCGAGACAGGGTCCCCTTTTGAAAAACTGTTTTTT. It is translated as CASETGSPFEKLFF. This sequence joins TRBV28 and TRBJ1-4; 7 positions match TRBD1. This CDR3 is 14 amino acids long. The V gene's germline CDR1 is MDHEN and CDR2 SYDVKM. The junction had 10 bases not matched to a gene; V was cut back by 8 bases and J by 7 bases.

CDR3 bases: TGTGCCAGCAGTTCCGTAGCGGGAGAAGAGACCCAGTACTTC. Translation: CASSSVAGEETQYF. The genes are TRBV28 and TRBJ2-5, with 9 bases lining up with TRBD2. The V segment lost 4 bases and the J segment 3 bases; nucleotides outside the gene matches: 3. This CDR3 region has 14 residues. The germline V gene encodes CDR1 MDHEN and CDR2 SYDVKM.

This chain joins TRBV5-4 and TRBJ1-2, with TRBD1 identical over 10 bases. This CDR3 has 14 residues. V was pared by 4 bases and J by 8 bases, with 8 bases of the junction left unmatched. Germline-derived CDR1 and CDR2 are SGHNT and YYREEE (reference sequence). The CDR3 coding sequence is TGTGCCAGCAGCGGGACAGGGGCAGCCGGGGGCTACACCTTC. This sequence encodes CASSGTGAAGGYTF.

The chain links TRBV2 to TRBJ1-4; TRBD1 matches 7 bases. The CDR3 covers 17 residues. CDR1 and CDR2 (germline): SNHLY, FYNNEI. V trimming: 3 bases; J trimming: 0 bases; junction bases outside the gene matches: 7. CDR3 loop: CASSERTGRTTNEKLFF. The CDR3 nucleotides read TGTGCCAGCAGTGAGCGGACAGGTCGCACAACTAATGAAAAACTGTTTTTT. Complete variable domain (other parts from reference TRBV2 and TRBJ1-4): EPEVTQTPSHQVTQMGQEVILRCVPISNHLYFYWYRQILGQKVEFLVSFYNNEISEKSEIFDDQFSVERPDGSNFTLKIRSTKLEDSAMYFCASSERTGRTTNEKLFFGSGTQLSVL.

The rearrangement joins TRBV5-4 to TRBJ1-1; no firm D call. The CDR3 has 13 amino acids. CDR1 is SGHNT and CDR2 is YYREEE in the germline V gene (reference sequence). The germline V and J ends were trimmed by 2 bases and 1 base, with 6 bases remaining between them. The CDR3 here is CASSFSPNTEAFF. The DNA for the CDR3 is TGTGCCAGCAGCTTTAGCCCGAACACTGAAGCTTTCTTT.

This clone was picked up a small number of times. One end of the junction varies from germline; a read error may be responsible. The J gene is TRBJ1-5, the V gene TRBV6-1; TRBD1 agrees at 10 bases. This CDR3 is built from 15 residues. In germline, CDR1 is MNHNS, CDR2 SASEGT. The CDR3 loop reads CASNEDGTGAQPQHF. The CDR3, as DNA: TGTGCCAGCAATGAAGACGGGACAGGGGCTCAGCCCCAGCATTTT.

The gene calls are TRBV5-4 and TRBJ2-7, with 8 bases matching TRBD2. The CDR3 has 17 residues. Germline CDR1 is SGHNT and CDR2 is YYREEE (reference sequence). Trimming took 1 base from V and 3 from J; bases not matched to a gene: 12. The CDR3 coding sequence is TGTGCCAGCAGCTTGATTGGGGTCGGGACTAGAAACTACGAGCAGTACTTC. This translates into CASSLIGVGTRNYEQYF.

V is TRBV29-1 and J is TRBJ2-3; D gene unclear. Germline-derived CDR1 and CDR2 are SQVTM and ANQGSEA. The V end was cut by 4 bases, the J end by 0 bases, with 14 bases between. The CDR3 extends over 15 amino acids. CDR3 region: CSVAEISYSTDTQYF. The CDR3 bases are TGCAGCGTTGCAGAGATATCCTATAGCACAGATACGCAGTATTTT.

Concerning this clone itself: This sample includes further DNA sequences coding for the same CDR3. The J gene is TRBJ1-3, the V gene TRBV2, with 9 bases that match TRBD1. Germline CDR1 SNHLY, CDR2 FYNNEI. With 5 bases clipped from V and 2 bases from J, the junction kept 1 base outside the gene matches. The CDR3 length is 14 residues. The CDR3 sequence is CASSRDRAGNTIYF. In DNA, the CDR3 is TGTGCCAGCAGTAGGGACAGGGCTGGAAACACCATATATTTT. Full variable domain (remainder filled in from reference TRBV2 and TRBJ1-3): EPEVTQTPSHQVTQMGQEVILRCVPISNHLYFYWYRQILGQKVEFLVSFYNNEISEKSEIFDDQFSVERPDGSNFTLKIRSTKLEDSAMYFCASSRDRAGNTIYFGEGSWLTVV.

V is TRBV6-5 and J is TRBJ2-1, with TRBD2 identical over 9 bases. The germline V gene encodes CDR1 MNHEY and CDR2 SVGAGI. CDR3 length equals 14 residues. V shed 7 bases and J 6 bases; nucleotides not matched to a gene: 7. The CDR3 sequence: CASTPSGKVNEQFF. CDR3 sequence (DNA): TGTGCCAGCACTCCTAGCGGGAAGGTCAATGAGCAGTTCTTC.

This chain uses TRBV7-9 with TRBJ1-1, with 7 positions matching TRBD1. Germline V lookup: CDR1 SEHNR, CDR2 FQNEAQ (reference sequence). Trimming cost V 5 bases and J 0 bases; bases outside gene matches: 12. The CDR3 has 17 residues. CDR3 region: CASSPATGIGLNTEAFF. CDR3 sequence (DNA): TGTGCCAGCAGCCCGGCGACAGGGATTGGGCTGAACACTGAAGCTTTCTTT.